One and the same sample provided the 5 T cell receptor beta chains below, sequenced in a study of T cells in women clearing cervical HPV infection. The table came from immunoSEQ multiplex PCR; TCRdb's copy has only in-frame clones and leaves some out. The listing records about 33,000 clones. Material: blood buffy coat. The origin of the receptors is a woman aged 18-70 years with a cervical HPV16 infection that either progressed to CIN3+ or cleared (not recorded which).

About this clone: The read terminates 3 residues before the CDR3 end, so the remaining end is supplied by the germline J gene. The chain links TRBV20-1 to TRBJ2-2; TRBD2 is a possible D gene (5 bases). From germline, CDR1 is DFQATT and CDR2 SNEGSKA (reference sequence). The CDR3 has 13 amino acids. Trimming left V 6 bases short and J 4 bases short, with 12 bases between. The CDR3 sequence is CSADRAGTGELFF. CDR3 DNA, as far as it was read: TGCAGTGCCGACCGTGCGGGCACCGGGGAG.

To note about this clone: The CDR3 goes on 3 residues after the read ends, and that part is filled in from the germline J gene. V is TRBV11-2 and J is TRBJ2-3; D is possibly TRBD1 (5 bases). V lost 4 bases to trimming and J lost 1 base, with 9 bases between them. CDR3 length equals 14 residues. Germline CDR1 SGHAT, CDR2 FQNNGV. The CDR3 bases that were read are TGTGCCAGCAGCTCCCCGACAGGCACAGATACG. Translated, it gives CASSSPTGTDT. The whole CDR3 sequence is CASSSPTGTDTQYF.

Concerning this clone: The read comes to an end 3 residues before the CDR3 does, leaving the germline J gene to fill in the end. The V and J genes are TRBV7-6 and TRBJ1-2; unclear D gene. The CDR3 has 15 residues. The germline gives CDR1 SGHVS, CDR2 FNYEAQ. CDR3 bases read: TGTGCCAGCAGCAGCGGACCCCTAGCGGGATACGAC. Protein sequence: CASSSGPLAGYD. Given in full, the CDR3 is CASSSGPLAGYDYTF.

As concerns this clone: Sequencing ends 3 residues short of the CDR3 end; the germline J gene provides the rest. V usage is TRBV20-1 and J usage is TRBJ1-4; 11 bases align to TRBD1. With 6 bases clipped from V and 8 bases from J, the junction kept 5 bases outside the gene matches. The CDR3 totals 13 residues. Germline assignment: CDR1 DFQATT and CDR2 SNEGSKA (reference sequence). The CDR3 DNA, read in part, is TGCAGTGCGCCGGGACAGGGGGGAGAAAAA. It specifies CSAPGQGGEK. The entire CDR3 is CSAPGQGGEKLFF.

The CDR3 region is CASSFKRQGGTDTQYF. The sequenced CDR3 bases are TGTGCCAGCAGCTTTAAGAGACAGGGCGGAACAGATACG. The J gene is TRBJ2-3, the V gene TRBV7-8, with TRBD1 identical over 7 bases. With the read ending 3 residues before the CDR3 end, the germline J gene is used to fill in that end. CDR3 length: 16 amino acids. V was clipped by 3 bases and J by 3 bases; unmatched bases: 9. CDR1 SGHVS and CDR2 FQNEAQ come from the germline V gene.